One T cell receptor beta chain is described in this entry. Its antigen is not identified. CFSE-dim autoproliferating and CFSE-high non-proliferating T cells from unstimulated culture were sequenced separately. Replicate wells were pooled after more than 6 days of stimulus-free culture of more than 45 million CFSE-labeled PBMCs. PBMCs were labeled with about 0.5 uM CFSE and cultured without exogenous stimuli. The sample comes from a study of memory B cells and T cells in multiple sclerosis. Findings and limits, study-wide: Normalization was needed because clone-set size differences affected shared clonotype counts.

V lost 7 bases, J lost 4 bases, and 5 bases stayed unmatched. The CDR3 length is 14 residues. Germline CDR1 SGDLS, CDR2 YYNGEE. Clones were sequenced by immunoSEQ multiplex PCR, and TCRdb holds only the in-frame ones, with some missing. The sample holds approximately 32,000 clones, roughly 88% seen once. Sequencing was carried out using PBMCs from blood kept in culture. This TCR was recovered from a human donor with multiple sclerosis. This rearrangement joins TRBV9 to TRBJ2-1, with 10 bases that match TRBD2. Here the CDR3 reads CASSLAGVYNEQFF. CDR3 DNA: TGTGCCAGCTCTCTAGCGGGAGTATACAATGAGCAGTTCTTC.